Sequencing of this T cell receptor beta chain was carried out in a study of T cells in Graves' hyperthyroidism and ophthalmopathy. General study findings and limits: The blood repertoire included most of the expanded thyroid clonotypes above 0.001.

Patients were excluded because of uncontrolled infection, other autoimmune disease, pregnancy or lactation. For the diagnoses, clinical symptoms, serum thyroxine and TRAb, thyroid ultrasound and orbital computed tomography were used. Extraction of PBMCs used roughly 9.6 ml of fresh peripheral blood. This clonotype was found many times. Its antigen is undetermined. The CDR3 contains 14 residues. The V end was cut by 5 bases, the J end by 3 bases, with 11 bases between. Amplification yielded TCR beta CDR3 regions, with RNA transcripts as the source. HTBI primers drove first-round RT-PCR of the TCR CDR3. TCRdb called the multiplex PCR reads again in MiXCR, with one record for every CDR3 protein. The sample records over 250,000 distinct CDR3 sequences, approximately 13% being singletons.

This TCR came from a woman in her thirties or forties with Graves' ophthalmopathy. The V gene is TRBV12-3 or TRBV12-4, the J gene TRBJ1-5; perhaps TRBD1 as D (6 bases). The specimen was blood. Here the CDR3 DNA reads TGTGCCAGCAGTCACACAGGGTACAATCAGCCCCAGCATTTT. Residues: CASSHTGYNQPQHF.